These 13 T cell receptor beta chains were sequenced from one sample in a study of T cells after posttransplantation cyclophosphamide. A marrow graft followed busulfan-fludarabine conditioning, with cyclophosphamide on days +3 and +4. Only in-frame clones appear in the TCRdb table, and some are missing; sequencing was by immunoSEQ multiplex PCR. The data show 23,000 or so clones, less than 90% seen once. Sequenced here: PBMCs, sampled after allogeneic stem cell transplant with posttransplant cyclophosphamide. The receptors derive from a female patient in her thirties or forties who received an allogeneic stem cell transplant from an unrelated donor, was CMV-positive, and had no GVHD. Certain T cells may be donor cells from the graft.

The CDR3 sequence: CASSRTGGWDTDTQYF. The CDR3 DNA follows: TGTGCCAGCAGTAGGACAGGGGGTTGGGACACAGATACGCAGTATTTT. V gene TRBV2 combines with J gene TRBJ2-3, with TRBD1 matching over 10 bases. This CDR3 has 16 amino acids. V dropped 5 bases and J dropped 2; count of bases not matched to a gene: 7. Germline V gene lookup returns CDR1 SNHLY and CDR2 FYNNEI.

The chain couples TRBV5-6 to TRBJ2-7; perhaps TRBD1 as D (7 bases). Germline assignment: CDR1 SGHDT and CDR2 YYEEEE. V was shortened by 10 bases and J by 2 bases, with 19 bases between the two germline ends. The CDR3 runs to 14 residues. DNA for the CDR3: TGTGCCGATGGAGGGGGGACAGCGACCTACGAGCAGTACTTC. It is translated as CADGGGTATYEQYF. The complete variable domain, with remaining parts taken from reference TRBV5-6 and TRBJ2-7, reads DAGVTQSPTHLIKTRGQQVTLRCSPKSGHDTVSWYQQALGQGPQFIFQYYEEEERQRGNFPDRFSGHQFPNYSSELNVNALLLGDSALYLCADGGGTATYEQYFGPGTRLTVT.

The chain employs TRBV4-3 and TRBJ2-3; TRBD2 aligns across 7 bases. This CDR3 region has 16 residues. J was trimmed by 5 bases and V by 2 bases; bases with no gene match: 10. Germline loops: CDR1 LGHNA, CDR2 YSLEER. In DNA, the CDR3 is TGCGCCAGCAGCCAACGCCCCACTAGCGCGGAAGATACGCAGTATTTT. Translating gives CASSQRPTSAEDTQYF.

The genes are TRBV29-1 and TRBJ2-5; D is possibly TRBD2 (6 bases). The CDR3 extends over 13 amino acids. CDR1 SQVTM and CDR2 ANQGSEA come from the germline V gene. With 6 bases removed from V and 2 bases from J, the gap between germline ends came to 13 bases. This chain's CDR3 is CSVRKGLQETQYF. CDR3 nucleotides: TGCAGCGTCCGTAAGGGACTGCAAGAGACCCAGTACTTC.

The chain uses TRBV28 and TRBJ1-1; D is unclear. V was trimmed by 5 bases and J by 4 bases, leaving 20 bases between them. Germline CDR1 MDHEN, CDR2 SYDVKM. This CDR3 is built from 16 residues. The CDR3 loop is CASSLIGPPGVTEAFF. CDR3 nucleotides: TGTGCCAGCAGTCTTATCGGTCCTCCCGGAGTCACTGAAGCTTTCTTT. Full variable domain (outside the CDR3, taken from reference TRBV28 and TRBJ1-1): DVKVTQSSRYLVKRTGEKVFLECVQDMDHENMFWYRQDPGLGLRLIYFSYDVKMKEKGDIPEGYSVSREKKERFSLILESASTNQTSMYLCASSLIGPPGVTEAFFGQGTRLTVV.

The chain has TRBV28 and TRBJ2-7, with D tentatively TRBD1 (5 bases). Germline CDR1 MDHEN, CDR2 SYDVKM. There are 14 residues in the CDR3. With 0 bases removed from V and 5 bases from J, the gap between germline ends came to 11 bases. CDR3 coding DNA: TGTGCCAGCAGTTTATGGCAGGGCCAGGACGAGCAGTACTTC. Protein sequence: CASSLWQGQDEQYF.

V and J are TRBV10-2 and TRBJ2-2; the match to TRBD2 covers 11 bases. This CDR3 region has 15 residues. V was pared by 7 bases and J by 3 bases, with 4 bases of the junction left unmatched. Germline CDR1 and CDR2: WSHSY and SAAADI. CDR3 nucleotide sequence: TGCGCCAGCACTAGCGGGGGGCGCTACACCGGGGAGCTGTTTTTT. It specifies CASTSGGRYTGELFF.

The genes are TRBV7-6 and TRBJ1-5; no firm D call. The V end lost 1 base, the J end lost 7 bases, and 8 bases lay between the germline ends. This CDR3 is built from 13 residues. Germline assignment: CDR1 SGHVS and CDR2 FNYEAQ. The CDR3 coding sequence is TGTGCCAGCAGCTTAGGTACTTGGCAGCCCCAGCATTTT. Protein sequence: CASSLGTWQPQHF.

The CDR3 spells CASSFGTGREKLFF. CDR3 bases: TGTGCCAGCAGCTTTGGGACAGGGAGAGAAAAACTGTTTTTT. The chain combines TRBV7-9 with TRBJ1-4, with 9 bases identical to TRBD1. The germline CDR1 and CDR2 sequences are SEHNR and FQNEAQ (reference sequence). The CDR3 sequence is 14 residues long. Germline trimming cut 3 bases from V and 8 bases from J; bases unmatched to any gene: 4.

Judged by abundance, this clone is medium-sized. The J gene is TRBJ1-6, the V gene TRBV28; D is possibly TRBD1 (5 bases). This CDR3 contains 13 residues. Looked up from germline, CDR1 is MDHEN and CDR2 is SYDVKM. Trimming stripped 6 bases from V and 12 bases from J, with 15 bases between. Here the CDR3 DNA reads TGTGCCAGCAGGACCGGGACTTTCAAACCCCTCCACTTT. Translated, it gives CASRTGTFKPLHF. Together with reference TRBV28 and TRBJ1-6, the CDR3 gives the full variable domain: DVKVTQSSRYLVKRTGEKVFLECVQDMDHENMFWYRQDPGLGLRLIYFSYDVKMKEKGDIPEGYSVSREKKERFSLILESASTNQTSMYLCASRTGTFKPLHFGNGTRLTVT.

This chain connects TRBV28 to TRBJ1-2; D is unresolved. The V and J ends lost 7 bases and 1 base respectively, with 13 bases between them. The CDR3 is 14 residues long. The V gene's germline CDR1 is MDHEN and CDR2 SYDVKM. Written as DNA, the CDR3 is TGTGCCAGCACCCGGGGTGGAAGTAACTATGGCTACACCTTC. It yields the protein CASTRGGSNYGYTF.

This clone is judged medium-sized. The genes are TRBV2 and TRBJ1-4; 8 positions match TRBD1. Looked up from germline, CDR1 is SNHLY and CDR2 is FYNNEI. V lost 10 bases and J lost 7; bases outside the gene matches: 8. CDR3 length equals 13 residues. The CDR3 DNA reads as TGTGCCACCGGTACAGGGGGTATTGAAAAACTGTTTTTT. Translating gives CATGTGGIEKLFF.

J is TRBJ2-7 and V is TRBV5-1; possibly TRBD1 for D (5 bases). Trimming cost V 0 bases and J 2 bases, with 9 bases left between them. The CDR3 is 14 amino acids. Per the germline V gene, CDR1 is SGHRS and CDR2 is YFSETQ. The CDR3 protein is CASSLGTPTYEQYF. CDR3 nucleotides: TGCGCCAGCAGCTTGGGGACACCCACCTACGAGCAGTACTTC.